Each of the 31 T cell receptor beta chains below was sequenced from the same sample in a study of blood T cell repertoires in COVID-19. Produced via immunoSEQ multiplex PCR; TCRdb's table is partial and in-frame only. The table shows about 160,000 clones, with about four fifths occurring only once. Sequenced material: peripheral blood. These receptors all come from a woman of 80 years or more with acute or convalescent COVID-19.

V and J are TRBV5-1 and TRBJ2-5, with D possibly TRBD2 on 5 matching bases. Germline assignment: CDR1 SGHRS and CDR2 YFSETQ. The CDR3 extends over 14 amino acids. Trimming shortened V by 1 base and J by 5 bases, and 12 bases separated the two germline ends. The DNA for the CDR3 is TGCGCCAGCAGCTTGTGGCAGAGAGGGGAGACCCAGTACTTC. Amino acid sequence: CASSLWQRGETQYF.

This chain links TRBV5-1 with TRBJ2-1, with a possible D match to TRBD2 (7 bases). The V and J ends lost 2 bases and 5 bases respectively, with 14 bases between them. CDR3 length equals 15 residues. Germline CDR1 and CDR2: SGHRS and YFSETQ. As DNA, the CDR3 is TGCGCCAGCAGCTTTGGGGGGGCGCTGGACAATGAGCAGTTCTTC. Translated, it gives CASSFGGALDNEQFF. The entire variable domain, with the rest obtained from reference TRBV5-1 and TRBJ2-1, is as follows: KAGVTQTPRYLIKTRGQQVTLSCSPISGHRSVSWYQQTPGQGLQFLFEYFSETQRNKGNFPGRFSGRQFSNSRSEMNVSTLELGDSALYLCASSFGGALDNEQFFGPGTRLTVL.

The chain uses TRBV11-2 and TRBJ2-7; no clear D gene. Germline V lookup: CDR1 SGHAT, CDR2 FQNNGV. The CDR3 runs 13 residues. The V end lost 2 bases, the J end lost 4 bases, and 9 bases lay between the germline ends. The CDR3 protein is CASSLQEIYEQYF. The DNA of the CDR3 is TGTGCCAGCAGCTTACAGGAAATTTACGAGCAGTACTTC.

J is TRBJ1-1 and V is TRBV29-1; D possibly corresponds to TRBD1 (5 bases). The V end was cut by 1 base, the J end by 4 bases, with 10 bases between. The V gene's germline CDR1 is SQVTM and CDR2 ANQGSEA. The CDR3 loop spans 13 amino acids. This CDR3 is CSVEARALTEAFF. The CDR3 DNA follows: TGCAGCGTTGAAGCCAGGGCCCTCACTGAAGCTTTCTTT.

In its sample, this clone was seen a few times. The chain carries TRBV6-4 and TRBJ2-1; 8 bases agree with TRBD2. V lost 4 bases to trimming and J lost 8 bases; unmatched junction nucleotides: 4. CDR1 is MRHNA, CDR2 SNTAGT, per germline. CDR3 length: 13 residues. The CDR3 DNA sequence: TGTGCCAGCAGTGCCCGGGGGGGCCATGAGCAGTTCTTC. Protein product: CASSARGGHEQFF.

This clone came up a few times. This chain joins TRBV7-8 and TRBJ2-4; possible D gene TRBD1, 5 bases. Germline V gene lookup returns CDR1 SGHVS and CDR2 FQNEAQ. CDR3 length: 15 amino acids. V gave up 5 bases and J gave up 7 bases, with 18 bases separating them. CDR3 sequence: CASSPSRVLANIQYF. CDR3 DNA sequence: TGTGCCAGCAGCCCTTCCAGGGTATTAGCTAACATTCAGTACTTC.

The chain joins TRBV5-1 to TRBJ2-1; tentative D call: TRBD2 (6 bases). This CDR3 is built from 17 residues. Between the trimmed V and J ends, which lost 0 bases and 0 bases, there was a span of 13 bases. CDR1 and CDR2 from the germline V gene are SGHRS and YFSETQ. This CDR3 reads CASSLVASVSSYNEQFF. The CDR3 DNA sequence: TGCGCCAGCAGCTTGGTGGCTAGCGTTAGCTCCTACAATGAGCAGTTCTTC.

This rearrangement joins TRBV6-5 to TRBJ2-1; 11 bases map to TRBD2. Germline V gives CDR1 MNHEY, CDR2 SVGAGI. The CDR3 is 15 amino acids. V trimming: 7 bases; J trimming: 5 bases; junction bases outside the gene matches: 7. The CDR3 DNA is TGTGCCAGCAACCCACTAGCGGGGGCGGACAATGAGCAGTTCTTC. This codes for CASNPLAGADNEQFF.

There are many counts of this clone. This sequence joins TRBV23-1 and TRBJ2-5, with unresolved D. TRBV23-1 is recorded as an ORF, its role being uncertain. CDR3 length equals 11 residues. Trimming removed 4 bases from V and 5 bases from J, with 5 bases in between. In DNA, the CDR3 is TGCGCCAGCAGTCTCGGGGAGACCCAGTACTTC. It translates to CASSLGETQYF.

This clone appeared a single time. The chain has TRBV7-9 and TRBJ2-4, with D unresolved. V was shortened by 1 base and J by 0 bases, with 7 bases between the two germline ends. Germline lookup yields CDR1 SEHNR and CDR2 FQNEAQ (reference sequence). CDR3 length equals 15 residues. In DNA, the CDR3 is TGTGCCAGCAGCTTAGTAGGAGAAGCCAAAAACATTCAGTACTTC. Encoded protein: CASSLVGEAKNIQYF.

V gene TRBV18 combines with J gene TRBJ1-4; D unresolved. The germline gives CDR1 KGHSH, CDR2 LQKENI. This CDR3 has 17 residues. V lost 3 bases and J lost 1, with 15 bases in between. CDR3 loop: CASSPTREGVTNEKLFF. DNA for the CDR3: TGTGCCAGCTCACCCACGAGAGAGGGCGTAACTAATGAAAAACTGTTTTTT.

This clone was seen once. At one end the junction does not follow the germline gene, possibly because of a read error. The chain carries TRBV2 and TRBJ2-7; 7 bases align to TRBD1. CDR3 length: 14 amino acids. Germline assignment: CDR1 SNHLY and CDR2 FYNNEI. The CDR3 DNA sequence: TGTGCCAGAAGTGAAGAGAGGGGGCGGTACGAGCAGTACTTC. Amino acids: CARSEERGRYEQYF.

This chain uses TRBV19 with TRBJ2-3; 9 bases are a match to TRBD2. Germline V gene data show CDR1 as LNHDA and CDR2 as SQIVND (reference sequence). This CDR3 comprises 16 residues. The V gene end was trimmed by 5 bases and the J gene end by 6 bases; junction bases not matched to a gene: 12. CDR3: CASSSPGRGGKDTQYF. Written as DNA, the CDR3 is TGTGCCAGTAGTTCCCCGGGGCGGGGGGGTAAGGATACGCAGTATTTT.

The CDR3 region has the DNA TGCAGCGCTTCACTAGGCAGTCTGAACACTGAAGCTTTCTTT. It translates to CSASLGSLNTEAFF. The chain is built from TRBV29-1 and TRBJ1-1; D is uncertain. Germline CDR1 and CDR2: SQVTM and ANQGSEA. The CDR3 is 14 residues long. V lost 7 bases and J lost 0, with 15 bases in between.

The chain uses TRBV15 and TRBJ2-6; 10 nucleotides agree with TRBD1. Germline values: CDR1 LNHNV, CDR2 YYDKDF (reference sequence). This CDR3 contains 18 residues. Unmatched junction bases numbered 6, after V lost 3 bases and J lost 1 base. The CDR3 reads CATSRGDRGLSGANVLTF. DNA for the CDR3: TGTGCCACCAGCAGGGGGGACAGGGGACTTTCTGGGGCCAACGTCCTGACTTTC.

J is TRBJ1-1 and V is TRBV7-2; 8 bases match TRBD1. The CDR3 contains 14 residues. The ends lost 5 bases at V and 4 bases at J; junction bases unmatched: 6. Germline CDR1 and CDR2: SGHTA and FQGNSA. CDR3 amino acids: CASSTGGGTTEAFF. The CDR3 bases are TGTGCCAGCAGCACAGGGGGGGGTACCACTGAAGCTTTCTTT.

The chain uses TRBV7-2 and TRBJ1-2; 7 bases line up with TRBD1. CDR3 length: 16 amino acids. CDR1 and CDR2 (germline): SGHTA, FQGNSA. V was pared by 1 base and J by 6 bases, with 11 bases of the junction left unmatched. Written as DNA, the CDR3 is TGTGCCAGCAGCTTAGGTGCACAGGGGCGAAGAAATGGCTACACCTTC. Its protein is CASSLGAQGRRNGYTF. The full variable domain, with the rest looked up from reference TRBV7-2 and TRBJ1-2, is GAGVSQSPSNKVTEKGKDVELRCDPISGHTALYWYRQSLGQGLEFLIYFQGNSAPDKSGLPSDRFSAERTGGSVSTLTIQRTQQEDSAVYLCASSLGAQGRRNGYTFGSGTRLTVV.

Here the CDR3 reads CASSIGLAGSSQFF. For the CDR3, the DNA is TGTGCCAGCAGCATCGGACTAGCGGGGAGCTCGCAGTTCTTC. J is TRBJ2-1 and V is TRBV7-3, with TRBD2 identical over 12 bases. V lost 5 bases and J lost 12; bases outside the gene matches: 8. The germline V gene has CDR1 SGHTA and CDR2 FQGTGA. There are 14 residues in the CDR3. The full variable domain, in which reference TRBV7-3 and TRBJ2-1 provide the parts outside the CDR3, is GAGVSQTPSNKVTEKGKYVELRCDPISGHTALYWYRQSLGQGPEFLIYFQGTGAADDSGLPNDRFFAVRPEGSVSTLKIQRTERGDSAVYLCASSIGLAGSSQFFGPGTRLTVL.

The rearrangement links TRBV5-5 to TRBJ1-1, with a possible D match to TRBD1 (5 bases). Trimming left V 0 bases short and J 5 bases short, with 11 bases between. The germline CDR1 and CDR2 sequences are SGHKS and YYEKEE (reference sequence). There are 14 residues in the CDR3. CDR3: CASSLGEGLTEAFF. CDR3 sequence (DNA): TGTGCCAGCAGCTTGGGGGAGGGGTTAACTGAAGCTTTCTTT. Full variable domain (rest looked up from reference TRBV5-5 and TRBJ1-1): DAGVTQSPTHLIKTRGQQVTLRCSPISGHKSVSWYQQVLGQGPQFIFQYYEKEERGRGNFPDRFSARQFPNYSSELNVNALLLGDSALYLCASSLGEGLTEAFFGQGTRLTVV.

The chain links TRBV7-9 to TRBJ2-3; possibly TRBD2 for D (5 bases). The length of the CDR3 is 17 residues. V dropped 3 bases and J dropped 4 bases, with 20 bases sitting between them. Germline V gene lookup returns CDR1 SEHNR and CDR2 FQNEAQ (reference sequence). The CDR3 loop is CASSFARSGYTADTQYF. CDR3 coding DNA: TGTGCCAGCAGCTTCGCTCGCAGCGGCTACACGGCAGATACGCAGTATTTT.

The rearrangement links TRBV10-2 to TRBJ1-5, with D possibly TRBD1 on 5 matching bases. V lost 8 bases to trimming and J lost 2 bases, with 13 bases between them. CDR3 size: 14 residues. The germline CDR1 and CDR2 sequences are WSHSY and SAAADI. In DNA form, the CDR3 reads TGCGCCAGCGCAGACGGGACTGGCAATCAGCCCCAGCATTTT. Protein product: CASADGTGNQPQHF.

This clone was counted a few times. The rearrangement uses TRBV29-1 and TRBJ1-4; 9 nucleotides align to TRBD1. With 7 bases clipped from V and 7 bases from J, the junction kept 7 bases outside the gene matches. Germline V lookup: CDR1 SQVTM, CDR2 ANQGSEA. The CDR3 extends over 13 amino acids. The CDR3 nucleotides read TGCAGCGCACAGGGGGCGGCTGGTGAAAAACTGTTTTTT. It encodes CSAQGAAGEKLFF.

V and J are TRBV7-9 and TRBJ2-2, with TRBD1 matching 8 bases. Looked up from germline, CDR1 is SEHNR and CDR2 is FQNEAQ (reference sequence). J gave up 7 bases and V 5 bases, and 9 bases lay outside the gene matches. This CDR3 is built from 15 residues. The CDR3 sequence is CASSPRTGNDGELFF. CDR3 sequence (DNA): TGTGCCAGCAGCCCCCGGACAGGGAACGACGGGGAGCTGTTTTTT. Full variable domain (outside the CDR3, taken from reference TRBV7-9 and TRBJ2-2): DTGVSQNPRHKITKRGQNVTFRCDPISEHNRLYWYRQTLGQGPEFLTYFQNEAQLEKSRLLSDRFSAERPKGSFSTLEIQRTEQGDSAMYLCASSPRTGNDGELFFGEGSRLTVL.

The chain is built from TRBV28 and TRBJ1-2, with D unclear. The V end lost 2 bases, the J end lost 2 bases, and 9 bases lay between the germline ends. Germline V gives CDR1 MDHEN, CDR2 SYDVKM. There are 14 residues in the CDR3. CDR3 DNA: TGTGCCAGCAGTTTACAGGCTGGAAACTATGGCTACACCTTC. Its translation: CASSLQAGNYGYTF.

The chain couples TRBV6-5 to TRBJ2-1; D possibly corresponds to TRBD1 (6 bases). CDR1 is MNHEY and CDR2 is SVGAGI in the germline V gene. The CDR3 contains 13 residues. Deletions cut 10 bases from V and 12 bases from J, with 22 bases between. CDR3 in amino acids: CATGGRATQGQFF. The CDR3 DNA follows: TGTGCCACCGGCGGCAGGGCAACACAGGGGCAGTTCTTC.

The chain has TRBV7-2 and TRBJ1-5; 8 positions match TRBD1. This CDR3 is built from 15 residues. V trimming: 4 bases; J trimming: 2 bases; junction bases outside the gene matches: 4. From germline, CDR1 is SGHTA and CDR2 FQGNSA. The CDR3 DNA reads TGTGCCAGCAGCTCCCAGGGGGCAGGCAATCAGCCCCAGCATTTT. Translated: CASSSQGAGNQPQHF.

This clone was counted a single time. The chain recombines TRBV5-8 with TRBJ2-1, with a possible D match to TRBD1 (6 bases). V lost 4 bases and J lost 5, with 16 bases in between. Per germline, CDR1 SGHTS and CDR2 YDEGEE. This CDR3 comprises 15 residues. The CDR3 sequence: CASSATGYFDNEQFF. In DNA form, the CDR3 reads TGTGCCAGCAGCGCAACAGGGTATTTCGACAATGAGCAGTTCTTC. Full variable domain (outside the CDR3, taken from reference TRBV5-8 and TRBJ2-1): EAGVTQSPTHLIKTRGQQATLRCSPISGHTSVYWYQQALGLGLQFLLWYDEGEERNRGNFPPRFSGRQFPNYSSELNVNALELEDSALYLCASSATGYFDNEQFFGPGTRLTVL.

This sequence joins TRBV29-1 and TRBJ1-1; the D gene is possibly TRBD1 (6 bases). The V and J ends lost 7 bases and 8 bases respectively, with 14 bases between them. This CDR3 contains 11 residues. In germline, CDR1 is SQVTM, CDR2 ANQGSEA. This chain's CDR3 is CSAAQGIEAFF. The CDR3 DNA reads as TGCAGCGCCGCACAGGGAATCGAAGCTTTCTTT. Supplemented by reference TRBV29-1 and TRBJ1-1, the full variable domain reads SAVISQKPSRDICQRGTSLTIQCQVDSQVTMMFWYRQQPGQSLTLIATANQGSEATYESGFVIDKFPISRPNLTFSTLTVSNMSPEDSSIYLCSAAQGIEAFFGQGTRLTVV.

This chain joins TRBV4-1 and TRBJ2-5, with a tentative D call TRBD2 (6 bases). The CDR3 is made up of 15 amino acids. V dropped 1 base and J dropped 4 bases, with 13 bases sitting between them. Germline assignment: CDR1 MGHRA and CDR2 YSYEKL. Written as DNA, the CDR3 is TGCGCCAGCAGCCAAGGGCGGACTAACGGAGAGACCCAGTACTTC. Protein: CASSQGRTNGETQYF.

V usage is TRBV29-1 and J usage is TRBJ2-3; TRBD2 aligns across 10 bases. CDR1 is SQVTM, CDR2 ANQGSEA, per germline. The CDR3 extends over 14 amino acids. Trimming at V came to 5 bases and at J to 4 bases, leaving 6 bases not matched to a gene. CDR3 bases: TGCAGCGTTCGACTAGCGGGTCTTGCAGATACGCAGTATTTT. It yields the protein CSVRLAGLADTQYF.

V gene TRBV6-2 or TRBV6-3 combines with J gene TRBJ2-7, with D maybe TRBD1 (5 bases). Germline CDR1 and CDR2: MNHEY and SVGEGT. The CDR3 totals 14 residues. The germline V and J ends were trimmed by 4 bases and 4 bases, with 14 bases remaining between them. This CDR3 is CASSLWQGEYEQYF. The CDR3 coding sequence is TGTGCCAGCAGTTTATGGCAGGGCGAATACGAGCAGTACTTC.